The 5 T cell receptor beta chains in this list originate from one sample, sequenced in a study of neurological immune-mediated disorders. Indicated time point: longitudinal time-point 2. From the 5' RACE reads, TCRdb called clonotypes with MiXCR, one entry per CDR3 protein. This sample has about 90,000 distinct CDR3 sequences, with around 13% found just once. Sequences were obtained from PBMCs. All receptors derive from a female donor with HTLV-1-associated myelopathy (HAM/TSP).

The sample holds many counts of this clonotype. This chain joins TRBV7-9 and TRBJ1-3; D ambiguous. Germline V gene lookup returns CDR1 SEHNR and CDR2 FQNEAQ (reference sequence). Trimming pared 3 bases from V and 7 bases from J, leaving 10 bases between. CDR3 length: 13 residues. The CDR3 nucleotides read TGTGCCAGCAGCTTCGACACCCCGAACACCATATATTTT. This codes for CASSFDTPNTIYF.

This clonotype was recorded at least ten times. The rearrangement uses TRBV18 and TRBJ2-7, with 8 bases aligning to TRBD1. V gave up 5 bases and J gave up 2 bases; unmatched junction bases: 2. CDR1 is KGHSH and CDR2 is LQKENI in the germline V gene. The CDR3 spans 13 residues. The CDR3 DNA reads as TGTGCCAGCTCAGGGACAGGAACCTACGAGCAGTACTTC. Translated: CASSGTGTYEQYF.

About this clonotype itself: Its ends do not fully match the called genes, so a read error is possible. DNA for the CDR3: TGTGCCAACAGTGAGACCCTCGAGCAGCACTTC. Protein: CANSETLEQHF. The genes are TRBV2 and TRBJ2-7; D gene unclear. CDR1 SNHLY and CDR2 FYNNEI come from the germline V gene. This CDR3 spans 11 amino acids.

This clonotype was observed at least ten times. The rearrangement links TRBV9 to TRBJ2-3; D remains ambiguous. Trimming removed 4 bases from V and 4 bases from J, with 10 bases in between. In germline, CDR1 is SGDLS, CDR2 YYNGEE. There are 13 residues in the CDR3. The DNA for the CDR3 is TGTGCCAGCAGCAAATTGCTGGCAGATACGCAGTATTTT. It is translated as CASSKLLADTQYF. Full variable domain (outside the CDR3, taken from reference TRBV9 and TRBJ2-3): DSGVTQTPKHLITATGQRVTLRCSPRSGDLSVYWYQQSLDQGLQFLIQYYNGEERAKGNILERFSAQQFPDLHSELNLSSLELGDSALYFCASSKLLADTQYFGPGTRLTVL.

This clonotype was counted only a few times. The rearrangement joins TRBV10-1 to TRBJ1-6; 8 bases align to TRBD1. V trimming: 5 bases; J trimming: 7 bases; junction bases outside the gene matches: 7. Germline V gene lookup returns CDR1 WNHNN and CDR2 SYGVQD (reference sequence). The CDR3 is 15 residues long. CDR3 region: CASSPGTGRNSPLHF. The CDR3 bases are TGCGCCAGCAGTCCCGGGACAGGTCGGAATTCACCCCTCCACTTT.